The rows below give T cell receptor beta chains drawn from one sample of a study of beta chain features in type 1 diabetes. Here immunoSEQ multiplex PCR was the method, and the copy in TCRdb shows in-frame clones only, minus some. The sample consists of about 15,000 clones, about 66% of them appearing once. The sequenced sample was stem cell memory CD4+ T cells from blood. Receptor source: a woman between 18 and 29 years old with type 1 diabetes. CDR3s include the opening cysteine and the closing phenylalanine or tryptophan. A D gene is named only where the DNA matches it firmly. Rows may omit the clone size; those that give it use once, few, many or a size class.

j_call | v_call | clone_size | cdr3_length | d_call | cdr3_aa | cdr3_nt
TRBJ1-3 | TRBV6-6 | . | 14 | . | CASSQPSSGNTIYF | TGTGCCAGCAGCCAACCTAGCTCTGGAAACACCATATATTTT
TRBJ2-3 | TRBV7-2 | . | 15 | TRBD1 | CASSLVTGGRDTQYF | TGTGCCAGCAGCTTAGTTACAGGGGGGAGGGATACGCAGTATTTT
TRBJ2-7 | TRBV7-2 | . | 15 | TRBD2 | CASSPFREAVYEQYF | TGTGCCAGCAGCCCCTTTCGGGAGGCTGTCTACGAGCAGTACTTC
TRBJ2-7 | TRBV27 | few | 15 | TRBD2 | CASSSLAGESYEQYF | TGTGCCAGCAGTTCCCTAGCGGGAGAAAGCTACGAGCAGTACTTC
TRBJ1-1 | TRBV2 | . | 13 | TRBD1 | CASTVRGLTEAFF | TGTGCCAGCACCGTCAGGGGGCTGACTGAAGCTTTCTTT
TRBJ2-7 | TRBV28 | . | 13 | . | CASGGTPSYEQYF | TGTGCCAGCGGGGGGACGCCCTCCTACGAGCAGTACTTC
TRBJ2-5 | TRBV19 | few | 13 | . | CASSAGIGETQYF | TGTGCCAGTAGTGCTGGCATTGGCGAGACCCAGTACTTC
TRBJ1-2 | TRBV11-2 | . | 18 | TRBD1 | CASSSDWDRGSYNYGYTF | TGTGCCAGCAGCTCTGACTGGGACAGGGGGAGTTATAACTATGGCTACACCTTC
TRBJ2-2 | TRBV5-4 | . | 16 | TRBD1 | CASSLGGQGDTGELFF | TGTGCCAGCAGCTTGGGGGGACAGGGCGACACCGGGGAGCTGTTTTTT
TRBJ1-1 | TRBV5-1 | . | 14 | . | CASSFLDRNTEAFF | TGCGCCAGCAGCTTCTTAGACAGGAACACTGAAGCTTTCTTT
TRBJ2-7 | TRBV4-1 | . | 16 | . | CASSQVSNRGFYEQYF | TGCGCCAGCAGCCAAGTTTCCAACCGAGGGTTCTACGAGCAGTACTTC
TRBJ1-5 | TRBV11-2 | . | 13 | . | CASSEGAVQPQHF | TGTGCCAGCAGCGAAGGGGCCGTGCAGCCCCAGCATTTT
TRBJ2-1 | TRBV7-2 | . | 15 | . | CASSLESNNYNEQFF | TGTGCCAGCAGCTTAGAATCCAACAACTACAATGAGCAGTTCTTC
TRBJ2-7 | TRBV4-3 | . | 15 | . | CASSHIQSSSYEQYF | TGCGCCAGCAGCCACATCCAGTCGTCCTCCTACGAGCAGTACTTC
TRBJ2-7 | TRBV6-5 | . | 13 | . | CASSPGSGYEQYF | TGTGCCAGCAGCCCCGGTTCTGGCTACGAGCAGTACTTC
TRBJ2-7 | TRBV10-3 | . | 14 | . | CAISESRQGHEQYF | TGTGCCATCAGTGAGTCGCGGCAGGGCCACGAGCAGTACTTC
TRBJ2-7 | TRBV7-8 | . | 14 | . | CASSPQGSLHEQYF | TGTGCCAGCAGCCCCCAGGGTTCCTTACACGAGCAGTACTTC
TRBJ2-1 | TRBV30 | . | 14 | . | CAWLPRVGHNEQFF | TGTGCCTGGCTCCCCAGGGTGGGGCACAATGAGCAGTTCTTC
TRBJ2-5 | TRBV29-1 | few | 12 | . | CSVYYTGETQYF | TGCAGCGTTTACTATACAGGGGAGACCCAGTACTTC
TRBJ2-7 | TRBV11-2 | . | 14 | . | CASSLVAAGYEQYF | TGTGCCAGCAGCTTAGTGGCGGCCGGCTACGAGCAGTACTTC
TRBJ2-7 | TRBV19 | . | 16 | TRBD1 | CASSPESQGASYEQYF | TGTGCCAGTAGCCCAGAATCGCAGGGGGCTTCTTACGAGCAGTACTTC
TRBJ1-1 | TRBV7-9 | . | 13 | . | CASRQTPNTEAFF | TGTGCCAGCAGACAGACACCGAACACTGAAGCTTTCTTT
TRBJ2-2 | TRBV19 | . | 15 | . | CASSNARGRAGELFF | TGTGCCAGTAGTAATGCCAGGGGTAGGGCCGGGGAGCTGTTTTTT
TRBJ2-7 | TRBV29-1 | few | 12 | TRBD1 | CSGRDRGYEQYF | TGCAGCGGGAGGGACAGGGGCTACGAGCAGTACTTC
TRBJ2-5 | TRBV28 | few | 12 | TRBD1 | CATQGAGWTQYF | TGTGCCACCCAGGGGGCGGGGTGGACCCAGTACTTC
TRBJ1-4 | TRBV7-9 | . | 16 | . | CASSLEQTGSREKLFF | TGTGCCAGCAGCTTAGAGCAGACAGGCTCAAGGGAAAAACTGTTTTTT
TRBJ1-2 | TRBV18 | . | 14 | . | CASSPQGTEYGYTF | TGTGCCAGCTCACCACAGGGGACTGAGTATGGCTACACCTTC
TRBJ2-4 | TRBV19 | . | 15 | . | CASSPQGLAKNIQYF | TGTGCCAGTAGTCCCCAGGGACTAGCCAAAAACATTCAGTACTTC
TRBJ2-5 | TRBV4-1 | few | 14 | TRBD2 | CASSQDGGAGTQYF | TGCGCCAGCAGCCAAGACGGGGGGGCAGGAACCCAGTACTTC
TRBJ2-1 | TRBV18 | few | 14 | . | CASSLSTGYDEQFF | TGTGCCAGCTCACTGTCTACAGGGTACGATGAGCAGTTCTTC
TRBJ1-2 | TRBV7-2 | . | 13 | TRBD1 | CASSSKTGFSYTF | TGTGCCAGCAGCTCCAAGACAGGGTTTAGCTACACCTTC
TRBJ1-2 | TRBV11-2 | few | 17 | . | CASIEPQGNKPNYGYTF | TGTGCCAGCATAGAACCGCAGGGTAACAAACCTAACTATGGCTACACCTTC
TRBJ1-2 | TRBV7-2 | . | 17 | TRBD1 | CASSLGAGTGDNYGYTF | TGTGCCAGCAGCTTAGGAGCCGGGACAGGAGATAACTATGGCTACACCTTC
TRBJ2-7 | TRBV18 | . | 14 | TRBD1 | CASSITGGMDEQYF | TGTGCCAGCTCAATTACAGGGGGGATGGACGAGCAGTACTTC
TRBJ1-1 | TRBV5-5 | . | 15 | . | CASSATGMTNTEAFF | TGTGCCAGCAGCGCTACAGGGATGACGAACACTGAAGCTTTCTTT